Sequencing of this T cell receptor beta chain was carried out in a study of blood T cell repertoires in COVID-19. Study context: From the United States, Italy and Spain came samples of acute and convalescent COVID-19. From T cells, B-cell-depleted T cells, or PBMCs came the material, which was cDNA or gDNA.

Study processing details: Counts of nucleated cells, estimated from reference gene primer amplification, were obtained. The repertoire was sequenced with immunoSEQ multiplex PCR; TCRdb's copy has only in-frame clones and lacks some. From that table come the V and J calls and clone size; the DNA was used to work out D and trimming. The sample shows about 70,000 clones, more than 80% of them seen only once. Sequences were obtained from peripheral blood. This clonotype originated in an elderly man with acute or convalescent COVID-19.

CDR3 DNA sequence: TGTGCCAGCTCCCAACTGGGACAGGGTGGTACAGATACGCAGTATTTT. Its protein is CASSQLGQGGTDTQYF. The chain recombines TRBV3-1 (or the pseudogene TRBV3-2) with TRBJ2-3; 9 nucleotides line up with TRBD1. J lost 3 bases, V lost 8 bases, and 12 bases had no gene match. The CDR3 is 16 amino acids. CDR1 is LGHDT and CDR2 is YNNKEL in the germline V gene (reference sequence).